The T cell receptor beta chain under discussion was sequenced for a study of vaccination effects on CD4 cells after COVID-19 (dated by TCRdb to the early 2020s). Describing the broader study: Post-vaccine samples across the study were collected a median of 72 days after the second dose, with a range of 14 to 241. The full study included around nine COVID-19 convalescent patients and several SARS-CoV-2-naive healthy vaccine recipients. In the study, cultures from other donors were sequenced using the Oncomine TCR Beta short-read assay on an Illumina iSeq 100. In both COVID-19 convalescent patients and infection-naive vaccine recipients, the study compared SARS-CoV-2 spike-specific CD4+ TCR repertoires from before mRNA vaccination with those from after it.

Measured from the cysteine to the phenylalanine, the CDR3 is 19 residues long. The DNA shown is the 57-base CDR3, in frame from base 1. Points the paper makes about the study in general: The study was limited by a small number of convalescent patients, and early post-infection timepoints were lacking. Among healthy vaccine recipients, nearly all vaccine-induced clones were SARS-CoV-2 mono-reactive, and just 1 of 255 was cross-reactive with common cold coronaviruses. Both infection-induced and vaccine-induced clones contracted markedly at late post-vaccination timepoints, which is consistent with waning T cell responses.

Libraries were constructed by the immunoSEQ multiplex PCR assay. TCR beta CDR3 sequencing was performed on DNA from the cultured, isolated CD4+ T cells. Processing in the source paper ran as follows. Non-productive TCR sequences were removed and reads were trimmed to the CDR3 region, keeping CDR3s of at least 7 amino acids. Antigen-specific clonotypes were identified with the MANAFEST web app by comparing expansion in peptide wells against reference cultures. Positive clones required FDR<0.05 expansion versus reference and all other wells, odds ratio above 5, and frequency above 0.1% in two replicate wells. A clonotype was called cross-reactive if it was significantly expanded both in SARS-CoV-2 spike wells and in at least one common cold coronavirus spike condition. CDR3 similarity was assessed by Levenshtein distance with the stringdist R package, and unrooted trees were built with ape in R 3.6.1. TCRdb provides this immuneACCESS table in a form limited to in-frame rearrangements. Some clones are lacking; in checked studies, under half of them reflect an unresolved V gene, and why the rest are absent is not known. The DNA was the basis for D and trimming; V, J and clone size are from that table. This sample lists around 67,000 clones; roughly four fifths were detected once. The ten largest clones add up to 0.95% to 1.5% of the sample.

In the ViraFEST assay, PBMC were stimulated with viral peptide pools, and antigen-specific CD4+ T cell clonotypes were then identified by expansion using TCR sequencing. After more than nine days of culture, CD4+ T cells were isolated with the EasySep CD4+ T cell isolation kit. Each participant received two doses of an mRNA SARS-CoV-2 vaccine, either BNT162b2 or mRNA-1273. The absence of prior SARS-CoV-2 infection in healthy vaccine recipients was confirmed by negative nucleocapsid antibodies before and after vaccination. Each well held under 2.5 million PBMC cultured in IMDM containing roughly 5% human AB serum, roughly 9.9 IU/ml IL-2 and gentamicin, along with roughly 10 ug/ml peptides. Half of the culture medium was replaced with fresh IL-2-containing medium on days 3 and 7. Unless noted otherwise, every peptide stimulation condition was cultured in triplicate wells. Using Ficoll-Paque Plus gradient centrifugation, PBMC were separated from whole blood and then either used fresh or cryopreserved at -140C. The overlapping peptide pools covered the spike proteins of SARS-CoV-2 as well as those of the common cold coronaviruses HCoV-NL63, HCoV-OC43 and HCoV-229E. The QIAamp micro DNA kit was used to extract genomic DNA from the cultured CD4+ T cells.

With respect to this clone: What this receptor recognizes is not known. Nothing much larger sits one base from this clone, and base qualities are not available.

This clonotype was obtained from a human donor who received a COVID-19 vaccine. The V and J genes are TRBV21-1 and TRBJ2-6; the tabulated D call, TRBD1, remains unverified against the DNA. TRBV21-1 is classified as a pseudogene. The specimen comprised CD4+ T cells from PBMCs cultured with HCoV-229E spike peptides, sampled after COVID-19 vaccination. What this sample's cell subset or site label stands for: HCoV-229E spike overlapping peptide pool stimulation. The CDR3 protein sequence reads: CAIIFHSGQGFDGANVLTF. The nucleotide sequence is given as TGTGCCATCATTTTTCACTCGGGACAGGGCTTTGACGGGGCCAACGTCCTGACTTTC.